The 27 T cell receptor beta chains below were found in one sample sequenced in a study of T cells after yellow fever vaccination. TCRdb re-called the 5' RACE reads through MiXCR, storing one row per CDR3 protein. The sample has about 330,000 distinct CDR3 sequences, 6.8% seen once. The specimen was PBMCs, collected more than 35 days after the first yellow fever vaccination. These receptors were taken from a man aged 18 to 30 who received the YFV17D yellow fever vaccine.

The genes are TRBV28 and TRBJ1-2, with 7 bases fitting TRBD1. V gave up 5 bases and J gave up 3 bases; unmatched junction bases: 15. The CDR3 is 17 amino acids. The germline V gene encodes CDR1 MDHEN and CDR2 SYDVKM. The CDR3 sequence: CASSLTVAGGRHYGYTF. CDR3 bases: TGTGCCAGCAGTCTGACAGTAGCAGGGGGTAGACACTATGGCTACACCTTC.

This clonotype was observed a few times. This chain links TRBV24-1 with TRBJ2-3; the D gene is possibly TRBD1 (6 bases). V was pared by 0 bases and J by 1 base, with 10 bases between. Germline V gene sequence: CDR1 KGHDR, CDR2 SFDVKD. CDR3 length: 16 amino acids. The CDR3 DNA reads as TGTGCCACCAGTGATTTGGATGCAGGGGGCACAGATACGCAGTATTTT. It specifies CATSDLDAGGTDTQYF.

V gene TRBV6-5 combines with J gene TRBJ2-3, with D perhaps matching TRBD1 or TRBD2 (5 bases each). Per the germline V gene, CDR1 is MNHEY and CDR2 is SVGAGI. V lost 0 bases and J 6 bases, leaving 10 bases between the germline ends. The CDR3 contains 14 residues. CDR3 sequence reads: CASSYSGESDTQYF. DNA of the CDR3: TGTGCCAGCAGTTACTCGGGGGAGAGCGATACGCAGTATTTT.

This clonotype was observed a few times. The DNA for the CDR3 is TGTGCCAGCAGGCGGACAGGTACCTCCTACGAGCAGTACTTC. It encodes CASRRTGTSYEQYF. V usage is TRBV6-1 and J usage is TRBJ2-7; 7 bases are a match to TRBD1. V shed 6 bases, J shed 0 bases, and the junction held 5 bases outside the gene matches. Germline V CDR1 and CDR2: MNHNS, SASEGT. The CDR3 has 14 residues.

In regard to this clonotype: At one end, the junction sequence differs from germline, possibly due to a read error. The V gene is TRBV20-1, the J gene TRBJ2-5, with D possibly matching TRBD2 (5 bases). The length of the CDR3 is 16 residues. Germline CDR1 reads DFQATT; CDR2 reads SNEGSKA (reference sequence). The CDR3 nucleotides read TGCTGTGCTAGAGATCGCGCTCGGGGATTCCAAGAGACCCAGTACTTC. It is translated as CCARDRARGFQETQYF.

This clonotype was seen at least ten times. The CDR3 nucleotides are TGTGCCAGCAGCTTAATGGGGGACAATTATTTGAGGACTGAAGCTTTCTTT. Translating it yields CASSLMGDNYLRTEAFF. V gene TRBV7-2 combines with J gene TRBJ1-1, with D perhaps TRBD1 (6 bases). V lost 2 bases and J 5 bases, leaving 21 bases between the germline ends. Germline V gene sequence: CDR1 SGHTA, CDR2 FQGNSA. This CDR3 is 17 amino acids long.

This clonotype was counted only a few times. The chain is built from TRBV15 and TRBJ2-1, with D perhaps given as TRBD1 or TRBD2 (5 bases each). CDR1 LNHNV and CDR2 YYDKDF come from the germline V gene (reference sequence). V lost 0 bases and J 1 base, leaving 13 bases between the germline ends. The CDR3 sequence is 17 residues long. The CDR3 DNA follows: TGTGCCACCAGCAGAGATGGGGACCATCCGTCCTACAATGAGCAGTTCTTC. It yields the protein CATSRDGDHPSYNEQFF.

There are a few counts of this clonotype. CDR3: CASRSGGFGDEQFF. The CDR3 DNA follows: TGTGCCAGCAGGTCGGGGGGGTTCGGGGATGAGCAGTTCTTC. The J gene is TRBJ2-1, the V gene TRBV28, with 8 positions matching TRBD2. The CDR3 loop spans 14 amino acids. The germline V gene has CDR1 MDHEN and CDR2 SYDVKM. The ends lost 6 bases at V and 8 bases at J; junction bases unmatched: 9.

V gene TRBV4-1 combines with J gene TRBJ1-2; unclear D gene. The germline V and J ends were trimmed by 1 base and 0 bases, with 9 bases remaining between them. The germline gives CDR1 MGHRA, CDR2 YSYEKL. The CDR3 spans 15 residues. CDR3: CASSQVQSSNYGYTF. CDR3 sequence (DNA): TGCGCCAGCAGCCAAGTACAGAGTTCTAACTATGGCTACACCTTC.

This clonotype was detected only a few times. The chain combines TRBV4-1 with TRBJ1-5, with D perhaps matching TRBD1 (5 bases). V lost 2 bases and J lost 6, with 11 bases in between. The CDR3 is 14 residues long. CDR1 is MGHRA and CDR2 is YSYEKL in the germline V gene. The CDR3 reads CASSQTGGSQPQHF. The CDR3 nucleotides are TGCGCCAGCAGCCAAACGGGGGGGAGTCAGCCCCAGCATTTT.

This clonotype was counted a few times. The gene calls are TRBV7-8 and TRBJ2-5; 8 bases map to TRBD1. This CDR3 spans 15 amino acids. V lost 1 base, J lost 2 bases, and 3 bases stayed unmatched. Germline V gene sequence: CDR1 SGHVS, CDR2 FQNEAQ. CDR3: CASSLVGTGQETQYF. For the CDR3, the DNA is TGTGCCAGCAGCTTAGTGGGGACAGGTCAAGAGACCCAGTACTTC. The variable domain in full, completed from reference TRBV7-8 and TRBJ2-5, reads GAGVSQSPRYKVAKRGQDVALRCDPISGHVSLFWYQQALGQGPEFLTYFQNEAQLDKSGLPSDRFFAERPEGSVSTLKIQRTQQEDSAVYLCASSLVGTGQETQYFGPGTRLLVL.

This CDR3 reads CASSSEGLREQPQHF. For the CDR3, the DNA is TGCGCCAGCAGCTCCGAGGGACTTAGGGAGCAGCCCCAGCATTTT. This chain joins TRBV5-1 and TRBJ1-5; tentatively, D is TRBD1 (5 bases). Germline CDR1 reads SGHRS; CDR2 reads YFSETQ. Deletions cut 3 bases from V and 7 bases from J, with 17 bases between. The CDR3 covers 15 residues.

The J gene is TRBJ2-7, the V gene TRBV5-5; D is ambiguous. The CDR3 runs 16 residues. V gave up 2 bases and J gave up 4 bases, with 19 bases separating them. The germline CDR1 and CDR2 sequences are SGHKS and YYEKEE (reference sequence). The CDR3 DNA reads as TGTGCCAGCAGCTTTTCCCCCACAGTAGCACTGTACGAGCAGTACGTC. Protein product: CASSFSPTVALYEQYV.

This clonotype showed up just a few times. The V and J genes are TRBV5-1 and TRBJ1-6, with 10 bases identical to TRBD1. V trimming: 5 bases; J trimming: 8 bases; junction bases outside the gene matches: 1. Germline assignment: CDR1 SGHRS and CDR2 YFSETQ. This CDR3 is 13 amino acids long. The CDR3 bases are TGCGCCAGCAGAGGGACAGGGGATTCACCCCTCCACTTT. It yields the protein CASRGTGDSPLHF. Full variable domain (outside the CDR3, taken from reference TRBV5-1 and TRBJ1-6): KAGVTQTPRYLIKTRGQQVTLSCSPISGHRSVSWYQQTPGQGLQFLFEYFSETQRNKGNFPGRFSGRQFSNSRSEMNVSTLELGDSALYLCASRGTGDSPLHFGNGTRLTVT.

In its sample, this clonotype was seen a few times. In nucleotides, the CDR3 is TGCGCCAGCAGCCAAACCGGGACAGCCTACAATGAGCAGTTCTTC. It codes for CASSQTGTAYNEQFF. This rearrangement joins TRBV4-1 to TRBJ2-1; 7 bases fit TRBD1. Trimming at V came to 2 bases and at J to 2 bases, leaving 3 bases not matched to a gene. The length of the CDR3 is 15 residues. Germline CDR1 and CDR2: MGHRA and YSYEKL.

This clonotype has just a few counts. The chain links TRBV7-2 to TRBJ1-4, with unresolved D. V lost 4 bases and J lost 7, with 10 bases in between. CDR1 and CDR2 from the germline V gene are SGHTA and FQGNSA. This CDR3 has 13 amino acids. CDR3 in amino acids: CASSSSLSEKLFF. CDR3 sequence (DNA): TGTGCCAGCAGCTCCTCGTTGTCTGAAAAACTGTTTTTT.

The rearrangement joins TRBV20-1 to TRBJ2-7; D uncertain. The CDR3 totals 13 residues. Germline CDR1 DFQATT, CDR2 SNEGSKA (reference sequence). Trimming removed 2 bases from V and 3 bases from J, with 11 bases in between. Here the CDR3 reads CSARPGLGYEQYF. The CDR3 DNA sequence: TGCAGTGCTAGACCCGGGCTCGGCTACGAGCAGTACTTC.

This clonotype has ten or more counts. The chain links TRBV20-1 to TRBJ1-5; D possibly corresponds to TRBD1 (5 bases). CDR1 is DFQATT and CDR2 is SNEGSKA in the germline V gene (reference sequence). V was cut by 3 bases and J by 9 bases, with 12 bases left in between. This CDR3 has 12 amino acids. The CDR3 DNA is TGCAGTGCTAGCGCGGGGCTGGGGCCCCAGCATTTT. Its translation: CSASAGLGPQHF.

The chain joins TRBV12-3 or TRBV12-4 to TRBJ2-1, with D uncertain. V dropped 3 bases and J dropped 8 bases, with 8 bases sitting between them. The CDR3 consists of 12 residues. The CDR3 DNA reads TGTGCCAGCAGTTTTGTAGCAGATGAGCAGTTCTTC. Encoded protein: CASSFVADEQFF.

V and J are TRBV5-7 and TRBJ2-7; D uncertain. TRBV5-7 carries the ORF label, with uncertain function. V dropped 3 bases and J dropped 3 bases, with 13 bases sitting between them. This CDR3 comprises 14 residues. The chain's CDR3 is CASSSPLFFYEQYV. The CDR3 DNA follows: TGTGCCAGCAGCTCCCCGTTATTTTTCTACGAGCAGTACGTC.

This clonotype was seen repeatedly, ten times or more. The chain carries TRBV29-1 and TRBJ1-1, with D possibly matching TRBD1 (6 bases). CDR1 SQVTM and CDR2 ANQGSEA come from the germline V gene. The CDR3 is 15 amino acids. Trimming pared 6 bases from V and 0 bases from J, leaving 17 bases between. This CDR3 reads CSVELRQALNTEAFF. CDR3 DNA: TGCAGCGTGGAATTAAGACAGGCCCTGAACACTGAAGCTTTCTTT.

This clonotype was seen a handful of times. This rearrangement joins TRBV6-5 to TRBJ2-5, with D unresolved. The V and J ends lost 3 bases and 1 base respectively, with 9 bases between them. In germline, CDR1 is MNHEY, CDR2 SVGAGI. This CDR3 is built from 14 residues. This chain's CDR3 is CASSYRQAQETQYF. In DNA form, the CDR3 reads TGTGCCAGCAGTTATCGCCAGGCCCAAGAGACCCAGTACTTC.

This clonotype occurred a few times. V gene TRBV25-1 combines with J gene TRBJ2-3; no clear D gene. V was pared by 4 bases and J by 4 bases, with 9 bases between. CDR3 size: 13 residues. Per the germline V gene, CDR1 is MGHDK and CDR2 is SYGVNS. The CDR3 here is CASSGYWADTQYF. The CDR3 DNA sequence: TGTGCCAGCAGTGGATACTGGGCAGATACGCAGTATTTT. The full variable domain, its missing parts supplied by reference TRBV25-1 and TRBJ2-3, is EADIYQTPRYLVIGTGKKITLECSQTMGHDKMYWYQQDPGMELHLIHYSYGVNSTEKGDLSSESTVSRIRTEHFPLTLESARPSHTSQYLCASSGYWADTQYFGPGTRLTVL.

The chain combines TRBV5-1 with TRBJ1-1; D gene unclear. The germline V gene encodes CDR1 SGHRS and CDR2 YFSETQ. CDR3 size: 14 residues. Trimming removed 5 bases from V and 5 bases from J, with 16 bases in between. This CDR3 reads CASRFRVEGTEAFF. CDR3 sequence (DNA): TGCGCCAGCAGGTTTCGGGTGGAAGGGACTGAAGCTTTCTTT. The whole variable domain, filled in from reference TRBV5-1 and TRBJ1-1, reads KAGVTQTPRYLIKTRGQQVTLSCSPISGHRSVSWYQQTPGQGLQFLFEYFSETQRNKGNFPGRFSGRQFSNSRSEMNVSTLELGDSALYLCASRFRVEGTEAFFGQGTRLTVV.

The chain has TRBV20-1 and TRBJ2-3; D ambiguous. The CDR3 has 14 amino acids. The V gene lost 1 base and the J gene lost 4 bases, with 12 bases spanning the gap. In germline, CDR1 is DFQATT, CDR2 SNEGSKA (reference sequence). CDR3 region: CSARVWRLPDTQYF. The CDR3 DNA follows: TGCAGTGCTAGAGTCTGGCGGCTCCCAGATACGCAGTATTTT.

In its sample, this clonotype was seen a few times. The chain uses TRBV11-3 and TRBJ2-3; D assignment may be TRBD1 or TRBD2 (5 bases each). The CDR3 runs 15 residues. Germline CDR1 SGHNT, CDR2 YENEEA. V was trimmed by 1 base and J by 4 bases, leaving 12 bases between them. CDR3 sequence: CASSLGGSLSDTQYF. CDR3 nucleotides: TGTGCCAGCAGCTTAGGGGGGTCCCTGTCAGATACGCAGTATTTT. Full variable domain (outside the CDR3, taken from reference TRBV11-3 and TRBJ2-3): EAGVVQSPRYKIIEKKQPVAFWCNPISGHNTLYWYLQNLGQGPELLIRYENEEAVDDSQLPKDRFSAERLKGVDSTLKIQPAELGDSAVYLCASSLGGSLSDTQYFGPGTRLTVL.

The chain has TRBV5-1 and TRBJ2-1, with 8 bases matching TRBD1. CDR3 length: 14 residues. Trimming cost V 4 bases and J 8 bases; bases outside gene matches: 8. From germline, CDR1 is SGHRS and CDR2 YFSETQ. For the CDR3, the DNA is TGCGCCAGCAGCGGGACAGGTGGTGGCGATGAGCAGTTCTTC. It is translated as CASSGTGGGDEQFF.